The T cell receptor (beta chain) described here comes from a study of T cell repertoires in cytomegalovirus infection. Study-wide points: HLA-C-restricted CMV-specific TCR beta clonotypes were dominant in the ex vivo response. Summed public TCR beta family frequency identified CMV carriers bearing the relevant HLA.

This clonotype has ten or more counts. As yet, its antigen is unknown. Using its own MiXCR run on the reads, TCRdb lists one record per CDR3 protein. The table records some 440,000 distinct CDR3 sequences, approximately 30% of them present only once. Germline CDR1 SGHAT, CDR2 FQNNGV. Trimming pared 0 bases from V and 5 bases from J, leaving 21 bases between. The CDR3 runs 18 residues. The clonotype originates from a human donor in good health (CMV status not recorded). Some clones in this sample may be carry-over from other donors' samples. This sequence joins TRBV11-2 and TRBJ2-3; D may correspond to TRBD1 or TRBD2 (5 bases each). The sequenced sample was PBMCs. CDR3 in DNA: TGTGCCAGCAGCTTAGATGAGTCGGGGACCGGATCACGAGATACGCAGTATTTT. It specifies CASSLDESGTGSRDTQYF.